The 30 T cell receptor beta chains reported below all come from one sample, sequenced in a study of T cell responses to AZD1222 COVID-19 vaccine. Some clones are missing from TCRdb's copy, which holds only in-frame ones; the method was immunoSEQ multiplex PCR. The sample has about 110,000 clones; about 92% are singletons. Sequencing was performed on peripheral blood, taken on day 0 of MenACWY control vaccination. The receptors stem from an adult in good health.

The rearrangement joins TRBV5-1 to TRBJ1-1, with D possibly TRBD1 on 5 matching bases. Trimming stripped 5 bases from V and 10 bases from J, with 15 bases between. CDR1 and CDR2 from the germline V gene are SGHRS and YFSETQ. The CDR3 has 12 residues. The CDR3 DNA sequence: TGCGCCAGCAGGGGGGAAAATTTGGGAGCTTTCTTT. Translated, it gives CASRGENLGAFF.

This clone has only a few counts. The V call is TRBV11-2, the J call TRBJ1-6; 9 bases agree with TRBD1. V lost 5 bases and J lost 6; bases outside the gene matches: 5. The germline V gene has CDR1 SGHAT and CDR2 FQNNGV. The CDR3 sequence is 15 residues long. The chain's CDR3 is CASSLGTGSNSPLHF. For the CDR3, the DNA is TGTGCCAGCAGCCTCGGGACAGGGAGTAATTCACCCCTCCACTTT.

The chain has TRBV11-1 and TRBJ1-1; possibly TRBD1 for D (5 bases). Between the trimmed V and J ends, which lost 3 bases and 6 bases, there was a span of 11 bases. CDR1 is SGHAT, CDR2 FQDESV, per germline (reference sequence). The CDR3 runs 13 residues. This chain's CDR3 is CASSFGGRSEAFF. Written as DNA, the CDR3 is TGTGCCAGCAGCTTTGGGGGGAGGTCTGAAGCTTTCTTT.

V is TRBV9 and J is TRBJ2-7, with 7 bases fitting TRBD1. Germline assignment: CDR1 SGDLS and CDR2 YYNGEE. The CDR3 consists of 17 residues. J lost 2 bases, V lost 4 bases, and 15 bases had no gene match. The chain's CDR3 is CASSPRPTGLSTYEQYF. The CDR3 bases are TGTGCCAGCAGCCCCCGACCGACAGGGCTCAGCACCTACGAGCAGTACTTC.

V gene TRBV5-1 combines with J gene TRBJ2-1, with 11 positions matching TRBD2. The germline gives CDR1 SGHRS, CDR2 YFSETQ. V was pared by 2 bases and J by 5 bases, with 3 bases of the junction left unmatched. The CDR3 spans 15 residues. The CDR3 here is CASSFSLAGDNEQFF. CDR3 in DNA: TGCGCCAGCAGCTTTTCACTAGCGGGAGACAATGAGCAGTTCTTC. Full variable domain (missing parts from reference TRBV5-1 and TRBJ2-1): KAGVTQTPRYLIKTRGQQVTLSCSPISGHRSVSWYQQTPGQGLQFLFEYFSETQRNKGNFPGRFSGRQFSNSRSEMNVSTLELGDSALYLCASSFSLAGDNEQFFGPGTRLTVL.

This chain joins TRBV19 and TRBJ2-3, with TRBD1 matching 8 bases. In germline, CDR1 is LNHDA, CDR2 SQIVND (reference sequence). The J segment lost 6 bases and the V segment lost 5 bases, leaving 4 bases of the junction unmatched. The CDR3 is 13 amino acids. DNA of the CDR3: TGTGCCAGTAGTGCGACAGGGGCCGATACGCAGTATTTT. Amino acid sequence: CASSATGADTQYF.

This clone was seen once. The V call is TRBV28, the J call TRBJ1-1; tentative D call: TRBD1 (6 bases). CDR1 is MDHEN, CDR2 SYDVKM, per germline. V shed 9 bases and J shed 1 base, with 18 bases lying between them. There are 15 residues in the CDR3. The CDR3: CASIEGGPQNTEAFF. The CDR3 nucleotides read TGTGCCAGTATAGAAGGGGGGCCCCAGAACACTGAAGCTTTCTTT.

The chain links TRBV19 to TRBJ2-3; 11 bases map to TRBD2. J was trimmed by 3 bases and V by 6 bases; bases with no gene match: 2. This CDR3 has 14 residues. Germline CDR1 and CDR2: LNHDA and SQIVND (reference sequence). The CDR3 loop is CASSLAGGTDTQYF. CDR3 nucleotides: TGTGCCAGTAGCCTAGCGGGGGGAACAGATACGCAGTATTTT.

This chain links TRBV5-1 with TRBJ2-2, with TRBD2 identical over 12 bases. The CDR3 contains 18 residues. Germline V CDR1 and CDR2: SGHRS, YFSETQ. Trimming took 3 bases from V and 2 from J; bases not matched to a gene: 8. This chain's CDR3 is CASSWLLAGGPNTGELFF. The CDR3, as DNA: TGCGCCAGCAGCTGGCTACTAGCGGGGGGCCCTAACACCGGGGAGCTGTTTTTT.

This chain links TRBV9 with TRBJ1-5, with D possibly being TRBD1 (6 bases). Germline V gene sequence: CDR1 SGDLS, CDR2 YYNGEE. V gave up 3 bases and J gave up 2 bases, with 15 bases separating them. CDR3 length equals 16 residues. CDR3 region: CASSGSSAGGNQPQHF. In DNA, the CDR3 is TGTGCCAGCAGCGGATCCTCGGCAGGGGGCAATCAGCCCCAGCATTTT.

This clone was observed a few times. Its ends do not fully match the called genes, so a read error is possible. CDR3 nucleotide sequence: TGTGCCACCAGTGCCGCGGCAAGGGTTGAAGTTTTCTTT. Amino acids: CATSAAARVEVFF. The J gene is TRBJ1-1, the V gene TRBV24-1; D call uncertain. Germline V lookup: CDR1 KGHDR, CDR2 SFDVKD. The CDR3 covers 13 residues.

The chain combines TRBV7-3 with TRBJ1-1; no clear D. In germline, CDR1 is SGHTA, CDR2 FQGTGA. There are 15 residues in the CDR3. Trimming took off 0 bases at V and 0 bases at J, with 8 bases between the two ends. CDR3 in DNA: TGTGCCAGCAGCTTAACCCCGGGGTTGAACACTGAAGCTTTCTTT. Its translation is CASSLTPGLNTEAFF.

J is TRBJ1-2 and V is TRBV30; D call uncertain. Trimming took off 3 bases at V and 0 bases at J, with 14 bases between the two ends. Germline values: CDR1 GTSNPN, CDR2 SVGIG (reference sequence). CDR3 size: 15 residues. The CDR3, as DNA: TGTGCCTGGAGCCCAATCGGTGAGGCTAACTATGGCTACACCTTC. This translates into CAWSPIGEANYGYTF. The variable domain in full, with the rest retrieved from reference TRBV30 and TRBJ1-2, is SQTIHQWPATLVQPVGSPLSLECTVEGTSNPNLYWYRQAAGRGLQLLFYSVGIGQISSEVPQNLSASRPQDRQFILSSKKLLLSDSGFYLCAWSPIGEANYGYTFGSGTRLTVV.

A few counts support this clone. J is TRBJ1-6 and V is TRBV18; TRBD1 aligns across 10 bases. Germline trimming cut 5 bases from V and 10 bases from J; bases unmatched to any gene: 5. CDR1 and CDR2 from the germline V gene are KGHSH and LQKENI. The CDR3 extends over 14 amino acids. CDR3 in DNA: TGTGCCAGCTCAGGGGACAGGGGAGGATCACCCCTCCACTTT. Its protein product is CASSGDRGGSPLHF.

On this clone itself: An end of the junction differs from the germline gene, which may be a read error. The chain links TRBV11-2 to TRBJ2-7; 11 nucleotides match TRBD2. The CDR3 loop spans 16 amino acids. From germline, CDR1 is SGHAT and CDR2 FQNNGV. DNA for the CDR3: TGTGCCAGCAGCCTAGAAACTAGCGGGGGACCCTACGAGCAGTACTTC. Translation: CASSLETSGGPYEQYF.

CDR3 sequence: CASSDRTGSGNTIYF. For the CDR3, the DNA is TGCGCCAGCAGCGACCGGACAGGGTCCGGTAACACCATATATTTT. The rearrangement uses TRBV10-2 and TRBJ1-3, with 8 bases fitting TRBD1. Looked up from germline, CDR1 is WSHSY and CDR2 is SAAADI. There are 15 residues in the CDR3. V was pared by 6 bases and J by 7 bases, with 11 bases of the junction left unmatched.

This chain joins TRBV15 and TRBJ1-1; 8 nucleotides line up with TRBD1. The CDR3 covers 14 residues. CDR1 is LNHNV, CDR2 YYDKDF, per germline (reference sequence). Trimming removed 5 bases from V and 5 bases from J; junction bases left unmatched: 7. CDR3 DNA: TGTGCCACCAGCCCGGACAGGGCGAGAACTGAAGCTTTCTTT. Translating it yields CATSPDRARTEAFF.

In this sample, this clone turned up a few times. V is TRBV28 and J is TRBJ2-4, with unresolved D. Trimming took 5 bases from V and 6 from J, leaving 11 bases between them. Germline V gene sequence: CDR1 MDHEN, CDR2 SYDVKM. The CDR3 is 13 amino acids. The DNA for the CDR3 is TGTGCCAGCAGTAGACCGGATTCAAACATTCAGTACTTC. Translation: CASSRPDSNIQYF.

The V call is TRBV6-2 or TRBV6-3, the J call TRBJ2-1; 7 bases line up with TRBD2. The CDR3 totals 15 residues. J was trimmed by 9 bases and V by 2 bases; bases with no gene match: 10. From germline, CDR1 is MNHEY and CDR2 SVGEGT. CDR3 sequence reads: CASSYRASGHLEQFF. Here the CDR3 DNA reads TGTGCCAGCAGTTACCGGGCTAGCGGACACCTTGAGCAGTTCTTC.

V usage is TRBV5-4 and J usage is TRBJ1-2; 11 bases are shared with TRBD1. The length of the CDR3 is 14 residues. Per germline, CDR1 SGHNT and CDR2 YYREEE (reference sequence). The trim removed 4 bases at V and 8 bases at J, leaving 7 bases unmatched. Written as DNA, the CDR3 is TGTGCCAGCAGCCCGGGACAGGGGGTGGGAGGCTACACCTTC. Translation gives CASSPGQGVGGYTF.

This clone appeared a single time. The gene calls are TRBV7-8 and TRBJ1-5; D remains ambiguous. CDR1 and CDR2 from the germline V gene are SGHVS and FQNEAQ. Trimming pared 5 bases from V and 1 base from J, leaving 9 bases between. This CDR3 spans 14 amino acids. The DNA of the CDR3 is TGTGCCAGCAGCGTCTACGGGAGCAATCAGCCCCAGCATTTT. Translation: CASSVYGSNQPQHF.

The gene calls are TRBV6-6 and TRBJ2-4; 8 bases are a match to TRBD1. J was trimmed by 0 bases and V by 5 bases; bases with no gene match: 12. CDR1 is MNHNY and CDR2 is SVGAGI in the germline V gene (reference sequence). This CDR3 is built from 18 residues. CDR3: CASSPGVRQGLAKNIQYF. CDR3 sequence (DNA): TGTGCCAGCAGTCCCGGGGTAAGACAGGGGCTAGCCAAAAACATTCAGTACTTC.

The genes are TRBV15 and TRBJ2-7; D is unclear. The CDR3 length is 12 residues. From germline, CDR1 is LNHNV and CDR2 YYDKDF (reference sequence). CDR3 amino acids: CATSRDQAGLKV. For the CDR3, the DNA is TGTGCCACCAGCAGAGATCAGGCAGGCCTGAAGGTA.

The CDR3 nucleotides are TGTGCCAGCAGTTCTCAGGGGCCTACAGGCAATCAGCCCCAGCATTTT. Protein product: CASSSQGPTGNQPQHF. The V call is TRBV6-2 or TRBV6-3, the J call TRBJ1-5, with a tentative D call TRBD1 (6 bases). CDR3 length: 16 residues. From germline, CDR1 is MNHEY and CDR2 SVGEGT. Trimming cost V 4 bases and J 2 bases, with 15 bases left between them.

The CDR3 loop reads CASSYSVVQYF. CDR3 DNA sequence: TGTGCCAGCAGTTACTCCGTGGTGCAGTACTTC. This chain joins TRBV6-2 or TRBV6-3 and TRBJ2-7; D not certain. The CDR3 is made up of 11 amino acids. Trimming cost V 0 bases and J 9 bases, with 6 bases left between them. Germline V gives CDR1 MNHEY, CDR2 SVGEGT.

The rearrangement joins TRBV19 to TRBJ1-1; a weak D match, TRBD1 (5 bases). The CDR3 has 15 residues. Germline assignment: CDR1 LNHDA and CDR2 SQIVND (reference sequence). Trimming removed 8 bases at V and 0 bases at J, with 16 bases between. The CDR3 region has the DNA TGTGCCAGTCAGGGCGGAGGGCCGATGAACACTGAAGCTTTCTTT. This encodes CASQGGGPMNTEAFF.

The chain has TRBV19 and TRBJ2-7, with TRBD2 identical over 12 bases. Losses at the gene ends were 5 bases for V and 3 bases for J; bases not matched to a gene: 5. Germline V gene lookup returns CDR1 LNHDA and CDR2 SQIVND (reference sequence). The CDR3 length is 15 residues. The CDR3 spells CASSGRTSGDYEQYF. As DNA, the CDR3 is TGTGCCAGTAGTGGCCGGACTAGCGGGGACTACGAGCAGTACTTC.

The rearrangement uses TRBV18 and TRBJ1-1, with D tentatively TRBD1 (5 bases). V was pared by 0 bases and J by 3 bases, with 5 bases between. CDR1 and CDR2 (germline): KGHSH, LQKENI. The CDR3 runs to 13 residues. CDR3 loop: CASSPPGDTEAFF. The CDR3 DNA reads TGTGCCAGCTCACCACCGGGGGACACTGAAGCTTTCTTT.

The chain combines TRBV5-1 with TRBJ2-6, with D perhaps matching TRBD1 (6 bases). Germline V gene lookup returns CDR1 SGHRS and CDR2 YFSETQ. The CDR3 is 16 amino acids. V gave up 7 bases and J gave up 0 bases, with 14 bases separating them. CDR3 in amino acids: CASERGQRSGANVLTF. CDR3 nucleotides: TGCGCCAGCGAACGGGGACAACGCTCTGGGGCCAACGTCCTGACTTTC.

The V gene is TRBV7-2, the J gene TRBJ2-5, with 10 nucleotides matching TRBD1. Trimming removed 6 bases from V and 2 bases from J; junction bases left unmatched: 6. CDR1 SGHTA and CDR2 FQGNSA come from the germline V gene. The CDR3 covers 15 residues. CDR3 amino acids: CASSPRTGGQETQYF. CDR3 DNA sequence: TGTGCCAGCAGTCCCCGGACAGGGGGGCAAGAGACCCAGTACTTC.